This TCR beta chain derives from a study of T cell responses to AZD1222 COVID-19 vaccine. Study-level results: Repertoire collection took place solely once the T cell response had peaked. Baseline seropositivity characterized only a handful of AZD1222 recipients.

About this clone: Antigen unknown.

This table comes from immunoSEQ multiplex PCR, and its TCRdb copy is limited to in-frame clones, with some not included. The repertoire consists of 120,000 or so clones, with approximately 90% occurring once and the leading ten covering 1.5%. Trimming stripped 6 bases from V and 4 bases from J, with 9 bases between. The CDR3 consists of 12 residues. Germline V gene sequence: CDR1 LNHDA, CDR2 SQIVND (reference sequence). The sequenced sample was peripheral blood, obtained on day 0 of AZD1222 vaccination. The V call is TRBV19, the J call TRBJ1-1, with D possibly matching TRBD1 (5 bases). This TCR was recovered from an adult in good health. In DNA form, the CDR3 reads TGTGCCAGTAGGGGGGACGCCACTGAAGCTTTCTTT. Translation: CASRGDATEAFF. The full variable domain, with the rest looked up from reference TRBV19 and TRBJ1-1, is DGGITQSPKYLFRKEGQNVTLSCEQNLNHDAMYWYRQDPGQGLRLIYYSQIVNDFQKGDIAEGYSVSREKKESFPLTVTSAQKNPTAFYLCASRGDATEAFFGQGTRLTVV.